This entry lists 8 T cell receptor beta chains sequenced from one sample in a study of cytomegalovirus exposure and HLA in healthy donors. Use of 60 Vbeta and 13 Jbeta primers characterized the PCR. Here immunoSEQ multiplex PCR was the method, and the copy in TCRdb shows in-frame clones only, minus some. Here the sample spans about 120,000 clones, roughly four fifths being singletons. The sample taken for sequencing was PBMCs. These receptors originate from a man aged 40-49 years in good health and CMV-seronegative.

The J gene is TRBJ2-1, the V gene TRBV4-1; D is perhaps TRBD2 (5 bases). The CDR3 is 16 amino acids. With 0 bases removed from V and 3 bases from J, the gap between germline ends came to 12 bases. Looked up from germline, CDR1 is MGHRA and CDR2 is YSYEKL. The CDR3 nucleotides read TGCGCCAGCAGCCAAGATCCCCAGCGGCGCTACAATGAGCAGTTCTTC. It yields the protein CASSQDPQRRYNEQFF.

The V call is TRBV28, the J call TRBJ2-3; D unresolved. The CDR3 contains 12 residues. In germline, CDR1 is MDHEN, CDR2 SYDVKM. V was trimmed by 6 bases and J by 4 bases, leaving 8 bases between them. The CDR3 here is CASSPSADTQYF. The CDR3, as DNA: TGTGCCAGCAGCCCTTCAGCAGATACGCAGTATTTT. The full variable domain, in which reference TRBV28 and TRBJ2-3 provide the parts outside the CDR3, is DVKVTQSSRYLVKRTGEKVFLECVQDMDHENMFWYRQDPGLGLRLIYFSYDVKMKEKGDIPEGYSVSREKKERFSLILESASTNQTSMYLCASSPSADTQYFGPGTRLTVL.

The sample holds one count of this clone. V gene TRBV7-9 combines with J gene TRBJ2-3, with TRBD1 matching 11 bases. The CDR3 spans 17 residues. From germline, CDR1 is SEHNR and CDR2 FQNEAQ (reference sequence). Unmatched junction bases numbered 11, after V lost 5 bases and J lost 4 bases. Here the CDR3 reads CASSPPWDRGTADTQYF. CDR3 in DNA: TGTGCCAGCAGCCCCCCCTGGGACAGGGGGACAGCAGATACGCAGTATTTT.

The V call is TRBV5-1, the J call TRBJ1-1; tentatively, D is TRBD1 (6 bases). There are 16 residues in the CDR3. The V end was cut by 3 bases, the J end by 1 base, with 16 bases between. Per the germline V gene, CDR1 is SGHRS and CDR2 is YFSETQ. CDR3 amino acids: CASSSTTTGRNTEAFF. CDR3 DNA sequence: TGCGCCAGCAGCTCCACCACGACAGGAAGGAACACTGAAGCTTTCTTT. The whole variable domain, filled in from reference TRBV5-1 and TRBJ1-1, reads KAGVTQTPRYLIKTRGQQVTLSCSPISGHRSVSWYQQTPGQGLQFLFEYFSETQRNKGNFPGRFSGRQFSNSRSEMNVSTLELGDSALYLCASSSTTTGRNTEAFFGQGTRLTVV.

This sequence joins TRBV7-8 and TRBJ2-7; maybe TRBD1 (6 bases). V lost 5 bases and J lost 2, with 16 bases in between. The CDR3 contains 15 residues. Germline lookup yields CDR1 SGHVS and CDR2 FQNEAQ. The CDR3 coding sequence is TGTGCCAGCAGCCCTCCTTTTCAGGGGCCCTACGAGCAGTACTTC. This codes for CASSPPFQGPYEQYF.

This CDR3 reads CASSQNSGTSSEQYF. Written as DNA, the CDR3 is TGTGCCAGCAGCCAAAACTCCGGGACTTCCAGCGAGCAGTACTTC. V usage is TRBV7-9 and J usage is TRBJ2-7, with a tentative D call TRBD2 (6 bases). Germline CDR1 is SEHNR and CDR2 is FQNEAQ (reference sequence). CDR3 length: 15 amino acids. Trimming stripped 5 bases from V and 6 bases from J, with 20 bases between.

CDR3 amino acids: CATSRAGATYEQYF. Here the CDR3 DNA reads TGTGCCACCAGCAGGGCAGGGGCTACCTACGAGCAGTACTTC. J is TRBJ2-7 and V is TRBV15; weak D call: TRBD1 (6 bases). CDR1 and CDR2 from the germline V gene are LNHNV and YYDKDF (reference sequence). With 3 bases removed from V and 2 bases from J, the gap between germline ends came to 11 bases. This CDR3 region has 14 residues.

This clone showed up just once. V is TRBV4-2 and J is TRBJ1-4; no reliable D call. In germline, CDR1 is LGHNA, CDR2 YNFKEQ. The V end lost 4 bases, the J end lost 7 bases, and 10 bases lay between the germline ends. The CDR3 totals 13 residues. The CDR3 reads CASSPGGSEKLFF. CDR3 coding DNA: TGTGCCAGCAGCCCGGGAGGGTCTGAAAAACTGTTTTTT.